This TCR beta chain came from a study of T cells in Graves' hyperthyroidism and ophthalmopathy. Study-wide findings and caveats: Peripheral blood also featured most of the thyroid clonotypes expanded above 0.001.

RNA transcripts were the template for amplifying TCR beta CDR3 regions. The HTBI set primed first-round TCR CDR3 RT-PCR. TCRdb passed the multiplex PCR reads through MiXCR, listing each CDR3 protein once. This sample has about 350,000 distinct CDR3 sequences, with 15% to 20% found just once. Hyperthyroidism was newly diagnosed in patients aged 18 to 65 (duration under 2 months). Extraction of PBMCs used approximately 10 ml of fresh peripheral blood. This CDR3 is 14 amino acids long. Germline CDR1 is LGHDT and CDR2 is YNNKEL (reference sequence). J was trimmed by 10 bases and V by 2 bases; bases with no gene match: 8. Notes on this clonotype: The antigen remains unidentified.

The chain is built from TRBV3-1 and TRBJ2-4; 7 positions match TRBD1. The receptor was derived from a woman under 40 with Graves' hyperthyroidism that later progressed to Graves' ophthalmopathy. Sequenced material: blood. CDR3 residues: CASSQPTGTAIQYF. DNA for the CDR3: TGTGCCAGCAGCCAACCAACCGGGACAGCGATTCAGTACTTC. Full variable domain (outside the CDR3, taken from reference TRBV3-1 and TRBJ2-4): DTAVSQTPKYLVTQMGNDKSIKCEQNLGHDTMYWYKQDSKKFLKIMFSYNNKELIINETVPNRFSPKSPDKAHLNLHINSLELGDSAVYFCASSQPTGTAIQYFGAGTRLSVL.